This passage covers 20 T cell receptor beta chains from one sample sequenced in a study of glioma-infiltrating T cells after dendritic cell vaccination (TCRdb year 2016). Taken with the paper, the label for time point translates to: after dendritic cell vaccination, including at tumor progression/relapse. The library was prepared using the immunoSEQ multiplex PCR assay. The immuneACCESS repertoire file appears here via TCRdb, limited to in-frame rearrangements. These files lack a portion of the clones; in checked studies, under half of the deficit traces to unresolved V genes, and the cause of the others is not known. This sample has roughly 60,000 clones in its table, and approximately 86% of those were observed once. The ten largest make up around a tenth of the sample. The starting material was blood, obtained after dendritic cell vaccination. The receptors shown here come from a human donor with glioblastoma.

The chain employs TRBV7-2 and TRBJ1-1; D is unresolved. Trimming left V 0 bases short and J 0 bases short, with 8 bases between. Germline V CDR1 and CDR2: SGHTA, FQGNSA. This CDR3 spans 15 amino acids. CDR3 DNA sequence: TGTGCCAGCAGCTTAGCTCCCCGGGTGAACACTGAAGCTTTCTTT. Translated, it gives CASSLAPRVNTEAFF.

This chain joins TRBV5-1 and TRBJ2-1; D is perhaps TRBD1 (6 bases). The CDR3 loop spans 15 amino acids. V was trimmed by 1 base and J by 4 bases, leaving 12 bases between them. Looked up from germline, CDR1 is SGHRS and CDR2 is YFSETQ. For the CDR3, the DNA is TGCGCCAGCAGCTTGACAGGGATGGGGTACAATGAGCAGTTCTTC. Translating gives CASSLTGMGYNEQFF.

The chain carries TRBV30 and TRBJ1-2; a weak D match, TRBD1 (5 bases). Trimming removed 0 bases from V and 0 bases from J, with 11 bases in between. The CDR3 spans 15 residues. Germline V lookup: CDR1 GTSNPN, CDR2 SVGIG (reference sequence). The CDR3 sequence: CAWSVTASPNYGYTF. The CDR3 DNA sequence: TGTGCCTGGAGTGTGACAGCCTCCCCTAACTATGGCTACACCTTC.

The chain carries TRBV12-5 and TRBJ2-7; weak D call: TRBD2 (5 bases). Trimming cost V 1 base and J 0 bases, with 16 bases left between them. Germline lookup yields CDR1 LGHNT and CDR2 FRNRAP. The CDR3 consists of 17 residues. The CDR3 sequence is CASGLGISATFSYEQYF. CDR3 in DNA: TGTGCTAGTGGTTTGGGGATTAGCGCCACGTTCTCCTACGAGCAGTACTTC.

V and J are TRBV30 and TRBJ1-1; weak D call: TRBD1 (5 bases). V lost 5 bases and J lost 9, with 13 bases in between. The CDR3 is made up of 11 amino acids. Germline CDR1 is GTSNPN and CDR2 is SVGIG (reference sequence). For the CDR3, the DNA is TGTGCCTGGGAGGTGGGGGGAAAAGCTTTCTTT. Amino acids: CAWEVGGKAFF.

This clone is a singleton in its sample. The chain couples TRBV11-2 to TRBJ2-1; TRBD2 matches at 8 bases. Germline CDR1 SGHAT, CDR2 FQNNGV. The J segment lost 5 bases and the V segment lost 5 bases, leaving 8 bases of the junction unmatched. This CDR3 contains 15 residues. CDR3 protein: CASSRGGRGNNEQFF. In DNA form, the CDR3 reads TGTGCCAGCAGCCGCGGGGGGCGGGGGAACAATGAGCAGTTCTTC.

The chain has TRBV6-1 and TRBJ1-4, with 8 bases that match TRBD1. This CDR3 is built from 15 residues. Germline-derived CDR1 and CDR2 are MNHNS and SASEGT. V shed 8 bases, J shed 8 bases, and the junction held 13 bases outside the gene matches. The CDR3 nucleotides read TGTGCCAGCGGGGCAGGGGGCCCTATGGGGGAAAAACTGTTTTTT. Translated: CASGAGGPMGEKLFF.

This clone showed up just a few times. This chain joins TRBV30 and TRBJ1-3; D remains unclear. The CDR3 covers 16 residues. V was shortened by 0 bases and J by 0 bases, with 12 bases between the two germline ends. Germline V CDR1 and CDR2: GTSNPN, SVGIG (reference sequence). The CDR3 sequence: CAWSVGSSISGNTIYF. DNA of the CDR3: TGTGCCTGGAGTGTGGGGAGTTCCATCTCTGGAAACACCATATATTTT.

V is TRBV19 and J is TRBJ1-2, with 10 bases fitting TRBD1. V dropped 7 bases and J dropped 6; count of bases not matched to a gene: 11. The CDR3 is made up of 15 amino acids. Germline CDR1 reads LNHDA; CDR2 reads SQIVND (reference sequence). In nucleotides, the CDR3 is TGTGCCAGTATCTCCCCGCCGGGACAGGGGAATGGCTACACCTTC. This sequence encodes CASISPPGQGNGYTF.

The chain uses TRBV6-6 and TRBJ1-2, with TRBD1 matching over 10 bases. Germline loops: CDR1 MNHNY, CDR2 SVGAGI (reference sequence). J gave up 5 bases and V 6 bases, and 12 bases lay outside the gene matches. The CDR3 has 16 amino acids. CDR3 DNA sequence: TGTGCCAGCAGCCGTCCCGGGACAGGGGAATCTTATGGCTACACCTTC. Protein product: CASSRPGTGESYGYTF.

The chain uses TRBV5-1 and TRBJ2-7, with D unclear. CDR1 and CDR2 (germline): SGHRS, YFSETQ. The length of the CDR3 is 15 residues. V shed 5 bases and J shed 3 bases, with 18 bases lying between them. The CDR3 DNA reads TGCGCCAGCAGTAATGATTTTGGGCCCCTCTACGAGCAGTACTTC. Residues: CASSNDFGPLYEQYF.

The chain couples TRBV19 to TRBJ2-1, with 9 bases identical to TRBD2. V dropped 6 bases and J dropped 1; count of bases not matched to a gene: 10. CDR3 length: 17 residues. In germline, CDR1 is LNHDA, CDR2 SQIVND (reference sequence). CDR3 coding DNA: TGTGCCAGTAGCCGAGGGCTAGCGGGATTTTCCTACAATGAGCAGTTCTTC. Protein: CASSRGLAGFSYNEQFF. Full variable domain (outside the CDR3, taken from reference TRBV19 and TRBJ2-1): DGGITQSPKYLFRKEGQNVTLSCEQNLNHDAMYWYRQDPGQGLRLIYYSQIVNDFQKGDIAEGYSVSREKKESFPLTVTSAQKNPTAFYLCASSRGLAGFSYNEQFFGPGTRLTVL.

V usage is TRBV10-1 and J usage is TRBJ2-2, with 7 bases matching TRBD1. Trimming took 0 bases from V and 1 from J; bases not matched to a gene: 2. The CDR3 consists of 16 residues. The germline gives CDR1 WNHNN, CDR2 SYGVQD (reference sequence). CDR3 protein: CASSESWTGNTGELFF. The CDR3 nucleotides are TGCGCCAGCAGTGAGTCTTGGACAGGGAACACCGGGGAGCTGTTTTTT.

The chain joins TRBV7-2 to TRBJ2-7, with a tentative D call TRBD1 (6 bases). The CDR3 spans 14 residues. Germline CDR1 reads SGHTA; CDR2 reads FQGNSA. V lost 6 bases and J lost 5, with 17 bases in between. Here the CDR3 reads CASRPALGGNEQYF. CDR3 DNA: TGTGCCAGCAGACCGGCGCTTGGGGGCAACGAGCAGTACTTC. Supplemented by reference TRBV7-2 and TRBJ2-7, the full variable domain reads GAGVSQSPSNKVTEKGKDVELRCDPISGHTALYWYRQSLGQGLEFLIYFQGNSAPDKSGLPSDRFSAERTGGSVSTLTIQRTQQEDSAVYLCASRPALGGNEQYFGPGTRLTVT.

CDR3 sequence: CASSSRGAGEQYF. CDR3 nucleotide sequence: TGTGCCAGCAGCTCCAGGGGGGCCGGCGAGCAGTACTTC. V gene TRBV9 combines with J gene TRBJ2-7; tentative D call: TRBD1 (7 bases). The CDR3 runs 13 residues. Deletions cut 4 bases from V and 6 bases from J, with 14 bases between. The germline gives CDR1 SGDLS, CDR2 YYNGEE. The complete variable domain, with remaining parts taken from reference TRBV9 and TRBJ2-7, reads DSGVTQTPKHLITATGQRVTLRCSPRSGDLSVYWYQQSLDQGLQFLIQYYNGEERAKGNILERFSAQQFPDLHSELNLSSLELGDSALYFCASSSRGAGEQYFGPGTRLTVT.

The chain links TRBV6-4 to TRBJ1-4; D remains ambiguous. CDR1 MRHNA and CDR2 SNTAGT come from the germline V gene. Trimming removed 5 bases at V and 7 bases at J, with 11 bases between. CDR3 length: 13 residues. Written as DNA, the CDR3 is TGTGCCAGCAGTCAGTCGATTATTGAAAAACTGTTTTTT. This gives the protein CASSQSIIEKLFF.

The V call is TRBV6-5, the J call TRBJ2-7; possibly TRBD2 for D (7 bases). V gave up 4 bases and J gave up 1 base, with 14 bases separating them. The length of the CDR3 is 15 residues. CDR1 MNHEY and CDR2 SVGAGI come from the germline V gene. CDR3 DNA: TGTGCCAGCAGTTGGGGGGGCTCGGGGTCCTACGAGCAGTACTTC. This gives the protein CASSWGGSGSYEQYF.

This chain joins TRBV6-1 and TRBJ1-2; D ambiguous. V was cut by 1 base and J by 8 bases, with 11 bases left in between. This CDR3 contains 13 residues. The germline V gene has CDR1 MNHNS and CDR2 SASEGT. DNA of the CDR3: TGTGCCAGCAGTGAAGAACTTGGGCACGGCTACACCTTC. Its translation is CASSEELGHGYTF.

V gene TRBV9 combines with J gene TRBJ2-5; 8 bases agree with TRBD2. Germline values: CDR1 SGDLS, CDR2 YYNGEE. Losses at the gene ends were 2 bases for V and 5 bases for J; bases not matched to a gene: 2. CDR3 length equals 13 residues. CDR3 in amino acids: CASSVASGETQYF. In nucleotides, the CDR3 is TGTGCCAGCAGCGTGGCTAGCGGGGAGACCCAGTACTTC.

This chain connects TRBV10-3 to TRBJ1-2; the D gene is possibly TRBD1 (5 bases). Trimming pared 3 bases from V and 8 bases from J, leaving 10 bases between. Germline CDR1 reads ENHRY; CDR2 reads SYGVKD. CDR3 size: 12 residues. The CDR3 coding sequence is TGTGCCATCAGTGAAGGGGCCGGGGGCTACACCTTC. It yields the protein CAISEGAGGYTF.